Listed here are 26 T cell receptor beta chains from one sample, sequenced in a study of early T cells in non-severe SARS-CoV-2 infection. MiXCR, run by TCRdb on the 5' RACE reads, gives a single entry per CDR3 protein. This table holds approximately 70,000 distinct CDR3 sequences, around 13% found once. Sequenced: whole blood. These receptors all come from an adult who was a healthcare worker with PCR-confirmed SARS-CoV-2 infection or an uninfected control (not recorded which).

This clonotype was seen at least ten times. The CDR3 DNA follows: TGCAGTGCTGACGACAGCCCCAATCAGCCCCAGCATTTT. Residues: CSADDSPNQPQHF. The chain recombines TRBV20-1 with TRBJ1-5, with a possible D match to TRBD1 (5 bases). The CDR3 extends over 13 amino acids. Trimming left V 5 bases short and J 3 bases short, with 11 bases between. CDR1 is DFQATT, CDR2 SNEGSKA, per germline (reference sequence).

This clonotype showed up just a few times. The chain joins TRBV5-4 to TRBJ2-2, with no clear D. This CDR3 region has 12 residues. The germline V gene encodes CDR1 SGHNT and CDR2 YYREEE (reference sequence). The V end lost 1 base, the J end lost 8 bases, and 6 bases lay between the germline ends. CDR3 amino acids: CASSLNPGELFF. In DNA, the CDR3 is TGTGCCAGCAGCTTGAATCCAGGGGAGCTGTTTTTT.

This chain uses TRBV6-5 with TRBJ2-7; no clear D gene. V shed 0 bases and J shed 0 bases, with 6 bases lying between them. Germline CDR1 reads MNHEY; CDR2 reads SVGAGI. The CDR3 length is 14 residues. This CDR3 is CASSYSGTSYEQYF. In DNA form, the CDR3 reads TGTGCCAGCAGTTACTCCGGCACCTCCTACGAGCAGTACTTC.

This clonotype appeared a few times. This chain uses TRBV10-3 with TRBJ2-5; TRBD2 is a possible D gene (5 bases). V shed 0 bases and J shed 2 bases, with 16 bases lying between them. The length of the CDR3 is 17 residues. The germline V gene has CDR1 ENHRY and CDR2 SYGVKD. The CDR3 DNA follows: TGTGCCATCAGTGAGTCAGGGAGCGTCCGCCGGCAAGAGACCCAGTACTTC. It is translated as CAISESGSVRRQETQYF.

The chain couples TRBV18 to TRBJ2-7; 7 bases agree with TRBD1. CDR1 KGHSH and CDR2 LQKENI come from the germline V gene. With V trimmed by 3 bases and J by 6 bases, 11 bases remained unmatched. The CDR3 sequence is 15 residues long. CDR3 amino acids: CASSPKSRTGSEQYF. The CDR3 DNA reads TGTGCCAGCTCACCTAAATCGAGGACAGGATCCGAGCAGTACTTC.

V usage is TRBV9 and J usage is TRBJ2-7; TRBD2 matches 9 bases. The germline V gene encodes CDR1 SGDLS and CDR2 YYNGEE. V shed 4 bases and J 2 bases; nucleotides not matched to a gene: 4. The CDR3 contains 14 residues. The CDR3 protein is CASSPSGAPYEQYF. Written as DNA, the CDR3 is TGTGCCAGCAGCCCTAGCGGGGCCCCCTACGAGCAGTACTTC. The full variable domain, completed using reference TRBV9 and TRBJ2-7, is DSGVTQTPKHLITATGQRVTLRCSPRSGDLSVYWYQQSLDQGLQFLIQYYNGEERAKGNILERFSAQQFPDLHSELNLSSLELGDSALYFCASSPSGAPYEQYFGPGTRLTVT.

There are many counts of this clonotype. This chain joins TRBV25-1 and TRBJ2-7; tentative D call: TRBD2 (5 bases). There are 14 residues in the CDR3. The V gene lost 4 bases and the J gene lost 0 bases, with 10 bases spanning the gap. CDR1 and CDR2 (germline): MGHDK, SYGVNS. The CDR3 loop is CASSGAASSYEQYF. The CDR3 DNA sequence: TGTGCCAGCAGTGGAGCGGCCTCCTCCTACGAGCAGTACTTC.

The CDR3 DNA follows: TGTGCCAGCAGCTCCGCTACAGGGGCAGCCAAAAACATTCAGTACTTC. This encodes CASSSATGAAKNIQYF. The chain joins TRBV7-9 to TRBJ2-4; TRBD1 agrees at 7 bases. With V trimmed by 4 bases and J by 0 bases, 6 bases remained unmatched. The length of the CDR3 is 16 residues. CDR1 is SEHNR, CDR2 FQNEAQ, per germline (reference sequence).

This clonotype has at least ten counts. The CDR3 nucleotides are TGTGCCAGCAGCCAACCCGGGACTATCAATGAGCAGTTCTTC. Translation: CASSQPGTINEQFF. The chain links TRBV4-2 to TRBJ2-1; TRBD2 agrees at 7 bases. V shed 2 bases and J 6 bases; nucleotides not matched to a gene: 4. CDR3 length equals 14 residues. Germline loops: CDR1 LGHNA, CDR2 YNFKEQ.

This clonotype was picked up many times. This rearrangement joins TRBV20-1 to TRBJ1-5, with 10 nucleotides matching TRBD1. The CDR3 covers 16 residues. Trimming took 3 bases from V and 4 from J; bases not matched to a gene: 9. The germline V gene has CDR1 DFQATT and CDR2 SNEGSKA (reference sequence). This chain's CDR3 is CSARTGGGRDNQPQHF. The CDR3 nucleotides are TGCAGTGCTAGGACAGGGGGCGGGAGGGATAATCAGCCCCAGCATTTT.

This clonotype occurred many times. CDR3 sequence (DNA): TGTGCCAGCAGTATAAGGACACCGACCTCCTACGAGCAGTACTTC. It specifies CASSIRTPTSYEQYF. The chain combines TRBV12-3 or TRBV12-4 with TRBJ2-7; tentatively, D is TRBD1 (5 bases). Between the trimmed V and J ends, which lost 5 bases and 0 bases, there was a span of 14 bases. CDR3 size: 15 residues.

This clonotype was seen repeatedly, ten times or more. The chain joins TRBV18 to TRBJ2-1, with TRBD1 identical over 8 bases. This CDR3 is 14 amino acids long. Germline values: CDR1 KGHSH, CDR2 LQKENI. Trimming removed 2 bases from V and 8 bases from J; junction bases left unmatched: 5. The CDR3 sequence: CASSPGQGGDEQFF. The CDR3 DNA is TGTGCCAGCTCACCAGGACAGGGCGGGGATGAGCAGTTCTTC.

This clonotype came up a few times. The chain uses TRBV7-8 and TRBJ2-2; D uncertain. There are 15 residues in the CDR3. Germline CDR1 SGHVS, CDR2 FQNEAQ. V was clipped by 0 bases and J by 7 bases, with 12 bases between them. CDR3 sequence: CASSLAIGSHGELFF. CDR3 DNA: TGTGCCAGCAGCTTAGCCATAGGGTCCCACGGGGAGCTGTTTTTT. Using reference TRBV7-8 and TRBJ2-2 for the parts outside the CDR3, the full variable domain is GAGVSQSPRYKVAKRGQDVALRCDPISGHVSLFWYQQALGQGPEFLTYFQNEAQLDKSGLPSDRFFAERPEGSVSTLKIQRTQQEDSAVYLCASSLAIGSHGELFFGEGSRLTVL.

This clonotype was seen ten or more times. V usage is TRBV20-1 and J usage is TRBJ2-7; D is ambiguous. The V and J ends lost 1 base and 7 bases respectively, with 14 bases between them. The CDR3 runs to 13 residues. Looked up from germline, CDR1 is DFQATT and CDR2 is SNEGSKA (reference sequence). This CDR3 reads CSARGGTLREQYF. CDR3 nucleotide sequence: TGCAGTGCTAGAGGTGGCACTCTACGGGAGCAGTACTTC.

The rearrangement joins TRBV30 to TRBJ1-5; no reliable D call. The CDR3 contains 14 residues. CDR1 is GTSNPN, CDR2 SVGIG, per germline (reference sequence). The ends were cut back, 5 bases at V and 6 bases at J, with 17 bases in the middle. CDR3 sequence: CAWLGMLWCQPQHF. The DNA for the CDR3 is TGTGCCTGGCTTGGGATGCTTTGGTGTCAGCCCCAGCATTTT.

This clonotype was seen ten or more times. Here the CDR3 reads CASSLAAYNEQFF. The CDR3 DNA reads TGTGCCAGCAGCTTAGCGGCCTACAATGAGCAGTTCTTC. The rearrangement links TRBV7-9 to TRBJ2-1; D call uncertain. Germline CDR1 and CDR2: SEHNR and FQNEAQ (reference sequence). Trimming stripped 0 bases from V and 2 bases from J, with 2 bases between. The CDR3 runs 13 residues.

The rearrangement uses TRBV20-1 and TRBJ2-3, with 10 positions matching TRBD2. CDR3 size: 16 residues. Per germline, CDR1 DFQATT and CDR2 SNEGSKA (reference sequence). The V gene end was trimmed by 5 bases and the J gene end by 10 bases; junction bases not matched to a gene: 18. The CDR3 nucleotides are TGCAGTGCTCCCACCGACAGCGGGGGGGCCTTACGTGCGCAGTATTTT. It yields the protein CSAPTDSGGALRAQYF.

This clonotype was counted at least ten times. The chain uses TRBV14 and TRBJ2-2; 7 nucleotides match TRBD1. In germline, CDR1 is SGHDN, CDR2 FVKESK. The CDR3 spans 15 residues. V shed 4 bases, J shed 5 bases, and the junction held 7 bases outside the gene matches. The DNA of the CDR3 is TGTGCCAGCAGCCGCCAAGGGACAGTTACCGGGGAGCTGTTTTTT. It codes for CASSRQGTVTGELFF. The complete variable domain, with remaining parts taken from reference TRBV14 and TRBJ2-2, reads EAGVTQFPSHSVIEKGQTVTLRCDPISGHDNLYWYRRVMGKEIKFLLHFVKESKQDESGMPNNRFLAERTGGTYSTLKVQPAELEDSGVYFCASSRQGTVTGELFFGEGSRLTVL.

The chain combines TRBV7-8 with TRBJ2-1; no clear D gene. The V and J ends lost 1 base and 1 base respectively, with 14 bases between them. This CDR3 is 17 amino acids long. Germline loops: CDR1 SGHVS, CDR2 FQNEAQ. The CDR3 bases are TGTGCCAGCAGCTTAGTTGCGCCTGCAGAGTCCTACAATGAGCAGTTCTTC. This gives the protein CASSLVAPAESYNEQFF. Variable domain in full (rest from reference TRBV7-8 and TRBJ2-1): GAGVSQSPRYKVAKRGQDVALRCDPISGHVSLFWYQQALGQGPEFLTYFQNEAQLDKSGLPSDRFFAERPEGSVSTLKIQRTQQEDSAVYLCASSLVAPAESYNEQFFGPGTRLTVL.

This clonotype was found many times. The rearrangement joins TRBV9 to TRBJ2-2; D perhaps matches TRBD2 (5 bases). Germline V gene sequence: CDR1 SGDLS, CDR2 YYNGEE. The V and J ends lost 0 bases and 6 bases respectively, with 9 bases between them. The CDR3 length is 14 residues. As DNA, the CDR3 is TGTGCCAGCAGCGTAGTTAACGGGGCCGGGGAGCTGTTTTTT. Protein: CASSVVNGAGELFF.

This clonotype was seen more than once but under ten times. Here the CDR3 DNA reads TGTGCCAGCAGTGGTTCCTACGAGCAGTACTTC. It translates to CASSGSYEQYF. The V and J genes are TRBV28 and TRBJ2-7; D gene unclear. Germline CDR1 is MDHEN and CDR2 is SYDVKM. The CDR3 has 11 amino acids. The ends were cut back, 5 bases at V and 1 base at J, with 3 bases in the middle. The full variable domain, in which reference TRBV28 and TRBJ2-7 provide the parts outside the CDR3, is DVKVTQSSRYLVKRTGEKVFLECVQDMDHENMFWYRQDPGLGLRLIYFSYDVKMKEKGDIPEGYSVSREKKERFSLILESASTNQTSMYLCASSGSYEQYFGPGTRLTVT.

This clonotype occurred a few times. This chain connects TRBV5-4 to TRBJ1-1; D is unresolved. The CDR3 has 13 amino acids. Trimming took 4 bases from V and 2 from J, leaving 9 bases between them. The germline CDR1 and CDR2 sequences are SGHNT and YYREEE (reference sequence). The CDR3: CASSNQVNTEAFF. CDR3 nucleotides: TGTGCCAGCAGCAACCAAGTAAACACTGAAGCTTTCTTT.

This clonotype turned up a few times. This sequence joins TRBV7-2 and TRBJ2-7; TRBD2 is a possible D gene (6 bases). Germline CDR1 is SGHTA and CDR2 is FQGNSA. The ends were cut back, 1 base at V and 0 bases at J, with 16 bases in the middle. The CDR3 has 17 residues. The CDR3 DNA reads TGTGCCAGCAGCTTAGGCAGGTGGGAGGTCCCCTCCTACGAGCAGTACTTC. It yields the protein CASSLGRWEVPSYEQYF.

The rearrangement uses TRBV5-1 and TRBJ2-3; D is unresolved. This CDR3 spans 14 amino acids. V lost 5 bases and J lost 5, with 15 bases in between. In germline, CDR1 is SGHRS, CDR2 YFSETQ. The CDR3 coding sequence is TGCGCCAGCAGTATGGGCCAAACCCAAGATACGCAGTATTTT. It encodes CASSMGQTQDTQYF. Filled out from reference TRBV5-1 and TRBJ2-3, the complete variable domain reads KAGVTQTPRYLIKTRGQQVTLSCSPISGHRSVSWYQQTPGQGLQFLFEYFSETQRNKGNFPGRFSGRQFSNSRSEMNVSTLELGDSALYLCASSMGQTQDTQYFGPGTRLTVL.

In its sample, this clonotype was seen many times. This CDR3 is CSASTGGKETQYF. The DNA for the CDR3 is TGCAGCGCCTCAACAGGGGGTAAAGAGACCCAGTACTTC. This sequence joins TRBV29-1 and TRBJ2-5; 8 nucleotides match TRBD1. The CDR3 runs to 13 residues. The V and J ends lost 7 bases and 3 bases, in that order; junction bases with no gene match: 7. Germline CDR1 reads SQVTM; CDR2 reads ANQGSEA.

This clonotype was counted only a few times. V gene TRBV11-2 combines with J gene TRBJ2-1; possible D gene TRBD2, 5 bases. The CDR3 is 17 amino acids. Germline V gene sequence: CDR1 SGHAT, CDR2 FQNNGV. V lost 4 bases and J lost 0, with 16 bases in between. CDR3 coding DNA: TGTGCCAGCAGCTCCGGATATGGGAGAGGCTCCTACAATGAGCAGTTCTTC. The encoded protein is CASSSGYGRGSYNEQFF.